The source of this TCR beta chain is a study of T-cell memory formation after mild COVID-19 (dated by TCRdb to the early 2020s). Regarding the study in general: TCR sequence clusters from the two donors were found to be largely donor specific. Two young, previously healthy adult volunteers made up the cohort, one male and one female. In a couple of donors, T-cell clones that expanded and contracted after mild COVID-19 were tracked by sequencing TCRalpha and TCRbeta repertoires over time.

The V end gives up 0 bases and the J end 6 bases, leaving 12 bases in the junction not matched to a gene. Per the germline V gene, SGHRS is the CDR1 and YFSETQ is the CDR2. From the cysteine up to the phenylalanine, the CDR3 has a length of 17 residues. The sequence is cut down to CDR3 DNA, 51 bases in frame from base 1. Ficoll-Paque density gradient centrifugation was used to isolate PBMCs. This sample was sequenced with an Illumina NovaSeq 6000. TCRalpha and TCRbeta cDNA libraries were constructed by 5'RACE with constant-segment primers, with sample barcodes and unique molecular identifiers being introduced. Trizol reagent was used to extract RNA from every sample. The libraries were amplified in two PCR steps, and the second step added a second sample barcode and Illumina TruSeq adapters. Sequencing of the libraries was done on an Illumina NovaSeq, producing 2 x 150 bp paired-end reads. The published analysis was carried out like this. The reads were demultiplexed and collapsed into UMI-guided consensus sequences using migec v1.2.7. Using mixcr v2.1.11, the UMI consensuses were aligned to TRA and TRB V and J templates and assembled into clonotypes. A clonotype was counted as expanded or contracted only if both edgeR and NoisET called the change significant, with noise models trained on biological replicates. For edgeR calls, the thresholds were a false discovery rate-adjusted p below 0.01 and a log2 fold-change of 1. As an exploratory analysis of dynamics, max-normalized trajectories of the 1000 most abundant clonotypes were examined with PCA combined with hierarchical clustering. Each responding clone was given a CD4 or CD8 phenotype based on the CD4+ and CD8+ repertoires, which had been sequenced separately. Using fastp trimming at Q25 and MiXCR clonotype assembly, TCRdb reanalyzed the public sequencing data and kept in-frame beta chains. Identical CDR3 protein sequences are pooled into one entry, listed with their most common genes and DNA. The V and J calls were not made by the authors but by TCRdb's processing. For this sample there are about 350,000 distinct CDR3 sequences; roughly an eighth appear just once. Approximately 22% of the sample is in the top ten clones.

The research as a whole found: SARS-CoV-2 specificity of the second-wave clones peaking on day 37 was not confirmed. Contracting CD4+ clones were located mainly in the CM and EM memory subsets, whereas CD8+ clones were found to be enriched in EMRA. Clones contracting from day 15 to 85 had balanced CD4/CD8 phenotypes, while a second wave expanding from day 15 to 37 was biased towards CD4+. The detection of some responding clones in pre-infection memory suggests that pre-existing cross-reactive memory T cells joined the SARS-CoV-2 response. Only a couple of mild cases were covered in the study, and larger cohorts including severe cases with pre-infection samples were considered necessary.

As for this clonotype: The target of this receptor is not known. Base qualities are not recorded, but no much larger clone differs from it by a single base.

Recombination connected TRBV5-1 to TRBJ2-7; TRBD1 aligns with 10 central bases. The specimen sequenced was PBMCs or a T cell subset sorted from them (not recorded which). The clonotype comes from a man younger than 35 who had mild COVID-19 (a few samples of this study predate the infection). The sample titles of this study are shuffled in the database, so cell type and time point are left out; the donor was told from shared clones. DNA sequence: TGCGCCAGCAGCTTGGCCGGCGCTCGGACAGGGGGGGGCGAGCAGTACTTC. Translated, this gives CASSLAGARTGGGEQYF.